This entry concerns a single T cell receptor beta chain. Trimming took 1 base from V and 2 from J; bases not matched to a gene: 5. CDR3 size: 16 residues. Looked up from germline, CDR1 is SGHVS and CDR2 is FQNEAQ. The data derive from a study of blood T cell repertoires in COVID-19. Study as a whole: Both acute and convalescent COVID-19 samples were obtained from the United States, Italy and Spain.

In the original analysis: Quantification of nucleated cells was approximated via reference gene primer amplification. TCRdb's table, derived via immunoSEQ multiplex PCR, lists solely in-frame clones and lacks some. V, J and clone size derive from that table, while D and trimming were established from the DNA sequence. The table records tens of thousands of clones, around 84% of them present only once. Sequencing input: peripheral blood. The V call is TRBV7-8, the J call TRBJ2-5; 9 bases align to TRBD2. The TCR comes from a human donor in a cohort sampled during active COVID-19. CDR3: CASSLGLAGRQETQYF. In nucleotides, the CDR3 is TGTGCCAGCAGCTTAGGCCTAGCGGGGCGACAAGAGACCCAGTACTTC.